This TCR beta chain was observed in a study of blood T cell repertoires in COVID-19. In the original processing: Estimated nucleated cell counts came from reference gene primer amplification. Produced via immunoSEQ multiplex PCR; TCRdb's table is partial and in-frame only. The V and J calls and the clone size are those of that table, but D and trimming were determined from the DNA. The table lists 140,000 to 150,000 clones, roughly 80% of them singletons. Per the germline V gene, CDR1 is MDHEN and CDR2 is SYDVKM. The length of the CDR3 is 15 residues. Trimming cost V 6 bases and J 0 bases, with 14 bases left between them.

The chain is built from TRBV28 and TRBJ1-1, with D tentatively TRBD1 (6 bases). The TCR originated in a human donor in a cohort sampled during active COVID-19. The sample taken for sequencing was peripheral blood. The CDR3 DNA is TGTGCCAGCAGAAGTAGGACAGAATTGAACACTGAAGCTTTCTTT. It codes for CASRSRTELNTEAFF. The variable domain in full, with the rest retrieved from reference TRBV28 and TRBJ1-1, is DVKVTQSSRYLVKRTGEKVFLECVQDMDHENMFWYRQDPGLGLRLIYFSYDVKMKEKGDIPEGYSVSREKKERFSLILESASTNQTSMYLCASRSRTELNTEAFFGQGTRLTVV.